The table lists the clone carrying this TCR beta chain with a count of one. Its specificity is unknown. Mismatch with germline at one junction end may stem from a read error. With 60 Vbeta and 13 Jbeta primers, the PCR was carried out. TCRdb keeps only in-frame clones here, not all; method: immunoSEQ multiplex PCR. The sample contains over 100,000 clones, 60% to 80% of which appear only once. This entry belongs to a study of cytomegalovirus exposure and HLA in healthy donors. Study results and caveats: Most sequenced TCRs were rare (though some public TCRs occurred in many donors).

The sample was PBMCs. The clonotype was recovered from a male donor in good health and CMV-seronegative.

The CDR3 protein is CASSEGEYEQLF. The CDR3 nucleotides read TGTGCCAGCAGCGAGGGGGAGTATGAGCAGCTCTTC. The chain recombines TRBV9 with TRBJ2-1, with D maybe TRBD1 (6 bases). Germline V gene sequence: CDR1 SGDLS, CDR2 YYNGEE. The CDR3 runs 12 residues. The variable domain in full, with the rest retrieved from reference TRBV9 and TRBJ2-1, is DSGVTQTPKHLITATGQRVTLRCSPRSGDLSVYWYQQSLDQGLQFLIQYYNGEERAKGNILERFSAQQFPDLHSELNLSSLELGDSALYFCASSEGEYEQLFGPGTRLTVL.